Listed here are 29 T cell receptor beta chains from one sample, sequenced in a study of cytomegalovirus exposure and HLA in healthy donors. Both 60 Vbeta primers and 13 Jbeta primers went into the PCR. Method: immunoSEQ multiplex PCR; TCRdb's copy keeps in-frame clones and lacks some. This sample contains around 100,000 clones. Sequenced sample: PBMCs. All receptors derive from a woman between 25 and 40 years old in good health and CMV-seronegative.

J is TRBJ2-3 and V is TRBV5-5; D might be TRBD2 (6 bases). Germline V gives CDR1 SGHKS, CDR2 YYEKEE (reference sequence). V was trimmed by 2 bases and J by 3 bases, leaving 19 bases between them. The CDR3 length is 17 residues. CDR3 protein: CASSFGLNRRETDTQYF. CDR3 DNA: TGTGCCAGCAGCTTCGGCCTTAACAGGAGGGAGACAGATACGCAGTATTTT.

The chain employs TRBV5-1 and TRBJ2-1; weak D call: TRBD1 (5 bases). The germline V gene has CDR1 SGHRS and CDR2 YFSETQ. The CDR3 is 13 amino acids. V lost 2 bases, J lost 10 bases, and 13 bases lay in between. This chain's CDR3 is CASSFAPGREQFF. The CDR3 DNA is TGCGCCAGCAGCTTCGCTCCAGGGCGGGAGCAGTTCTTC. Full variable domain (rest looked up from reference TRBV5-1 and TRBJ2-1): KAGVTQTPRYLIKTRGQQVTLSCSPISGHRSVSWYQQTPGQGLQFLFEYFSETQRNKGNFPGRFSGRQFSNSRSEMNVSTLELGDSALYLCASSFAPGREQFFGPGTRLTVL.

On this clone itself: At the DNA level, this CDR3 is encoded by other sequences in the same sample as well. The rearrangement joins TRBV6-1 to TRBJ2-3, with D perhaps matching TRBD2 (6 bases). CDR1 MNHNS and CDR2 SASEGT come from the germline V gene. The CDR3 loop spans 14 amino acids. The germline V and J ends were trimmed by 4 bases and 6 bases, with 14 bases remaining between them. As DNA, the CDR3 is TGTGCCAGCAGTGCCCGGGGGAGTACGGATACGCAGTATTTT. Its translation: CASSARGSTDTQYF.

V and J are TRBV2 and TRBJ2-5, with a possible D match to TRBD1 (6 bases). This CDR3 is built from 15 residues. With 4 bases removed from V and 5 bases from J, the gap between germline ends came to 17 bases. Germline values: CDR1 SNHLY, CDR2 FYNNEI. This CDR3 is CASSGVAAGEETQYF. The CDR3 nucleotides are TGTGCCAGCAGTGGAGTCGCGGCAGGGGAGGAGACCCAGTACTTC.

In DNA form, the CDR3 reads TGTGCCAGCAGTGCCCCCCTATTCGGACAGGGGACAATGGGGTATCAGCCCCAGCATTTT. As protein: CASSAPLFGQGTMGYQPQHF. The chain uses TRBV2 and TRBJ1-5; 9 bases map to TRBD1. CDR1 is SNHLY and CDR2 is FYNNEI in the germline V gene. The J segment lost 5 bases and the V segment lost 4 bases, leaving 21 bases of the junction unmatched. The CDR3 is made up of 20 amino acids.

The V and J genes are TRBV6-5 and TRBJ1-1; unclear D gene. The V gene lost 0 bases and the J gene lost 1 base, with 6 bases spanning the gap. In germline, CDR1 is MNHEY, CDR2 SVGAGI. The CDR3 spans 14 residues. The CDR3 region is CASSYSARNTEAFF. The CDR3 bases are TGTGCCAGCAGTTACTCGGCCAGGAACACTGAAGCTTTCTTT.

J is TRBJ1-5 and V is TRBV28, with no clear D. V was shortened by 7 bases and J by 3 bases, with 7 bases between the two germline ends. CDR1 and CDR2 from the germline V gene are MDHEN and SYDVKM. The CDR3 is 12 amino acids. The DNA of the CDR3 is TGTGCCAGCATGGGCCCCAATCAGCCCCAGCATTTT. This codes for CASMGPNQPQHF. Using reference TRBV28 and TRBJ1-5 for the parts outside the CDR3, the full variable domain is DVKVTQSSRYLVKRTGEKVFLECVQDMDHENMFWYRQDPGLGLRLIYFSYDVKMKEKGDIPEGYSVSREKKERFSLILESASTNQTSMYLCASMGPNQPQHFGDGTRLSIL.

This sequence joins TRBV29-1 and TRBJ1-2, with 9 bases that match TRBD1. With V trimmed by 6 bases and J by 7 bases, 15 bases remained unmatched. The CDR3 is made up of 15 amino acids. The germline gives CDR1 SQVTM, CDR2 ANQGSEA. Here the CDR3 reads CSVPLRDRVDSGYTF. The CDR3 bases are TGCAGCGTCCCACTTCGGGACAGGGTCGACTCTGGCTACACCTTC.

This chain connects TRBV6-4 to TRBJ2-1, with D perhaps TRBD2 (5 bases). This CDR3 contains 15 residues. CDR1 and CDR2 from the germline V gene are MRHNA and SNTAGT. The ends were cut back, 4 bases at V and 5 bases at J, with 15 bases in the middle. CDR3 coding DNA: TGTGCCAGCAGTGTGGAAGGTTCCGGGGACAATGAGCAGTTCTTC. It yields the protein CASSVEGSGDNEQFF.

The CDR3 sequence: CASGVAGGSSYNEQFF. Written as DNA, the CDR3 is TGTGCCAGCGGGGTAGCGGGGGGGAGCTCCTACAATGAGCAGTTCTTC. This chain joins TRBV13 and TRBJ2-1; 11 bases line up with TRBD2. Trimming cost V 8 bases and J 0 bases; bases outside gene matches: 6. Germline V gene sequence: CDR1 PRHDT, CDR2 FYEKMQ (reference sequence). The CDR3 is made up of 16 amino acids. Drawing the rest from reference TRBV13 and TRBJ2-1, the complete variable domain is AAGVIQSPRHLIKEKRETATLKCYPIPRHDTVYWYQQGPGQDPQFLISFYEKMQSDKGSIPDRFSAQQFSDYHSELNMSSLELGDSALYFCASGVAGGSSYNEQFFGPGTRLTVL.

This rearrangement joins TRBV10-3 to TRBJ1-1; D is possibly TRBD1 (6 bases). V dropped 10 bases and J dropped 5 bases, with 8 bases sitting between them. The CDR3 runs to 10 residues. Germline V lookup: CDR1 ENHRY, CDR2 SYGVKD. CDR3 amino acids: CATGTTEAFF. CDR3 sequence (DNA): TGTGCCACCGGGACAACTGAAGCTTTCTTT.

The chain links TRBV5-1 to TRBJ1-1, with D possibly TRBD1 on 6 matching bases. V was trimmed by 7 bases and J by 3 bases, leaving 13 bases between them. CDR3 length: 13 amino acids. CDR1 and CDR2 from the germline V gene are SGHRS and YFSETQ. Written as DNA, the CDR3 is TGCGCCAGCCGGGAGGGGGAGGACACTGAAGCTTTCTTT. This translates into CASREGEDTEAFF.

The V call is TRBV18, the J call TRBJ2-3, with 9 positions matching TRBD2. V lost 6 bases, J lost 3 bases, and 10 bases stayed unmatched. CDR1 is KGHSH and CDR2 is LQKENI in the germline V gene. The CDR3 runs to 16 residues. CDR3 residues: CASSVLGGRGTDTQYF. Written as DNA, the CDR3 is TGTGCCAGCTCCGTCCTCGGCGGGAGGGGGACAGATACGCAGTATTTT.

The chain carries TRBV7-9 and TRBJ2-1; tentative D call: TRBD1 (6 bases). Trimming left V 6 bases short and J 6 bases short, with 18 bases between. Germline CDR1 is SEHNR and CDR2 is FQNEAQ (reference sequence). The CDR3 has 15 amino acids. CDR3 residues: CASRPSVGRGNEQFF. CDR3 bases: TGTGCCAGCAGGCCCTCGGTGGGCAGGGGCAATGAGCAGTTCTTC.

V usage is TRBV19 and J usage is TRBJ1-5; 8 positions match TRBD1. The germline CDR1 and CDR2 sequences are LNHDA and SQIVND (reference sequence). The CDR3 has 17 residues. V lost 0 bases to trimming and J lost 4 bases; unmatched junction nucleotides: 8. Here the CDR3 DNA reads TGTGCCAGTAGTATAGACGGACAGGGAATATGGAATCAGCCCCAGCATTTT. Protein: CASSIDGQGIWNQPQHF.

J is TRBJ1-5 and V is TRBV28, with a weak D call TRBD1 (6 bases). V dropped 6 bases and J dropped 0 bases, with 9 bases sitting between them. The CDR3 extends over 14 amino acids. Germline CDR1 reads MDHEN; CDR2 reads SYDVKM. The CDR3 loop reads CASRPTGSNQPQHF. CDR3 bases: TGTGCCAGCAGACCGACAGGTAGCAATCAGCCCCAGCATTTT.

The chain couples TRBV27 to TRBJ1-4; D gene ambiguous. The germline V and J ends were trimmed by 3 bases and 7 bases, with 15 bases remaining between them. The germline gives CDR1 MNHEY, CDR2 SMNVEV (reference sequence). The CDR3 spans 15 residues. The CDR3 loop reads CASSFERGGSEKLFF. CDR3 in DNA: TGTGCCAGCAGTTTTGAACGGGGAGGGAGTGAAAAACTGTTTTTT.

This chain links TRBV11-1 with TRBJ2-1, with TRBD1 matching 7 bases. V gave up 1 base and J gave up 7 bases; unmatched junction bases: 16. Looked up from germline, CDR1 is SGHAT and CDR2 is FQDESV (reference sequence). The CDR3 is 18 amino acids. CDR3 DNA sequence: TGTGCCAGCAGCTTAGATCTCCCCGGAACAGGGGTTCGGAATGAGCAGTTCTTC. Translation: CASSLDLPGTGVRNEQFF. Full variable domain (missing parts from reference TRBV11-1 and TRBJ2-1): EAEVAQSPRYKITEKSQAVAFWCDPISGHATLYWYRQILGQGPELLVQFQDESVVDDSQLPKDRFSAERLKGVDSTLKIQPAELGDSAMYLCASSLDLPGTGVRNEQFFGPGTRLTVL.

The chain couples TRBV11-1 to TRBJ2-5; 7 nucleotides line up with TRBD1. CDR1 is SGHAT, CDR2 FQDESV, per germline (reference sequence). The CDR3 is 15 residues long. V lost 5 bases to trimming and J lost 2 bases; unmatched junction nucleotides: 8. The CDR3, as DNA: TGTGCCAGCAGCGCCACGGCAGGGGGACAAGAGACCCAGTACTTC. Translated, it gives CASSATAGGQETQYF.

The chain is built from TRBV6-5 and TRBJ1-5; TRBD1 is a possible D gene (5 bases). V lost 8 bases, J lost 7 bases, and 15 bases lay in between. The CDR3 has 13 amino acids. Per the germline V gene, CDR1 is MNHEY and CDR2 is SVGAGI. The chain's CDR3 is CASSTAGGQPQHF. The CDR3 DNA sequence: TGTGCCAGCTCGACAGCGGGTGGACAGCCCCAGCATTTT.

The CDR3 is CASSIATFSSYEQYF. Written as DNA, the CDR3 is TGTGCCAGTAGTATAGCGACATTCAGCTCCTACGAGCAGTACTTC. This sequence joins TRBV19 and TRBJ2-7; the D is unclear. The CDR3 extends over 15 amino acids. Germline V gives CDR1 LNHDA, CDR2 SQIVND (reference sequence). V lost 1 base to trimming and J lost 0 bases, with 10 bases between them.

The chain carries TRBV5-1 and TRBJ2-7, with D tentatively TRBD2 (5 bases). Germline values: CDR1 SGHRS, CDR2 YFSETQ. The V end lost 1 base, the J end lost 4 bases, and 12 bases lay between the germline ends. This CDR3 is 14 amino acids long. The CDR3 sequence is CASSLYGDTYEQYF. The CDR3 DNA reads as TGCGCCAGCAGCTTGTACGGGGATACGTACGAGCAGTACTTC. The variable domain in full, completed from reference TRBV5-1 and TRBJ2-7, reads KAGVTQTPRYLIKTRGQQVTLSCSPISGHRSVSWYQQTPGQGLQFLFEYFSETQRNKGNFPGRFSGRQFSNSRSEMNVSTLELGDSALYLCASSLYGDTYEQYFGPGTRLTVT.

J is TRBJ2-7 and V is TRBV5-4; TRBD1 might be the D (6 bases). From germline, CDR1 is SGHNT and CDR2 YYREEE (reference sequence). Trimming pared 6 bases from V and 0 bases from J, leaving 13 bases between. The CDR3 totals 14 residues. CDR3: CASKTGYDSYEQYF. CDR3 sequence (DNA): TGTGCCAGCAAAACAGGGTACGACTCCTACGAGCAGTACTTC. Based on the CDR3 plus reference TRBV5-4 and TRBJ2-7, the full variable domain is ETGVTQSPTHLIKTRGQQVTLRCSSQSGHNTVSWYQQALGQGPQFIFQYYREEENGRGNFPPRFSGLQFPNYSSELNVNALELDDSALYLCASKTGYDSYEQYFGPGTRLTVT.

The chain is built from TRBV27 and TRBJ2-7, with a possible D match to TRBD2 (6 bases). Trimming pared 0 bases from V and 1 base from J, leaving 10 bases between. Germline CDR1 MNHEY, CDR2 SMNVEV (reference sequence). CDR3 length equals 15 residues. The CDR3 DNA reads TGTGCCAGCAGTTTATCCGGGACTTCTTCCTACGAGCAGTACTTC. This gives the protein CASSLSGTSSYEQYF.

The chain has TRBV7-6 and TRBJ2-7; the D gene is possibly TRBD1 (6 bases). Trimming removed 6 bases at V and 4 bases at J, with 10 bases between. CDR3 length: 12 amino acids. Germline V CDR1 and CDR2: SGHVS, FNYEAQ. The CDR3 reads CASSPGQYEQYF. The CDR3 DNA reads TGTGCCAGCAGTCCCGGACAGTACGAGCAGTACTTC.

The chain employs TRBV6-1 and TRBJ1-1; D possibly corresponds to TRBD1 (5 bases). V was shortened by 7 bases and J by 1 base, with 7 bases between the two germline ends. Germline values: CDR1 MNHNS, CDR2 SASEGT. CDR3 length equals 12 residues. The CDR3 bases are TGTGCCAGCAACGGGGGGAACACTGAAGCTTTCTTT. The encoded protein is CASNGGNTEAFF.

The chain couples TRBV7-8 to TRBJ1-1; no clear D gene. The V and J ends lost 1 base and 1 base respectively, with 10 bases between them. This CDR3 region has 15 residues. Germline V gene data show CDR1 as SGHVS and CDR2 as FQNEAQ. The CDR3 here is CASSLGLRENTEAFF. The DNA of the CDR3 is TGTGCCAGCAGCTTAGGATTGAGAGAGAACACTGAAGCTTTCTTT.

J is TRBJ1-1 and V is TRBV5-1, with 7 positions matching TRBD1. The CDR3 has 16 amino acids. V shed 2 bases, J shed 5 bases, and the junction held 12 bases outside the gene matches. Germline lookup yields CDR1 SGHRS and CDR2 YFSETQ. This chain's CDR3 is CASSFIQGNRGTEAFF. In nucleotides, the CDR3 is TGCGCCAGCAGCTTTATACAGGGGAATAGGGGGACTGAAGCTTTCTTT.

V gene TRBV2 combines with J gene TRBJ2-1, with 7 bases lining up with TRBD1. After removal of 10 bases from V and 1 base from J, the junction contained 7 bases not matched to a gene. The CDR3 runs to 14 residues. The germline V gene has CDR1 SNHLY and CDR2 FYNNEI. CDR3 protein: CATGQDSSYNEQFF. The CDR3 DNA follows: TGTGCCACCGGACAGGACTCTTCCTACAATGAGCAGTTCTTC.